This T cell receptor (beta chain) was found in a study of cytomegalovirus exposure and HLA in healthy donors. This clone appeared a few times. Its target is not known. Whole-study findings and limits: The classifier, whose performance was assessed in both the original and validation cohorts, reportedly diagnosed cytomegalovirus status with high specificity and sensitivity. Later on, an analysis found that several of the most significant clusters appeared to be linked to common viral pathogens, which included parvovirus B19. Researchers reported in a later analysis that a missense DCLRE1C variant was tied to TCR beta V- and J-gene trimming.

Researchers ran the PCR with 60 Vbeta and 13 Jbeta primers. The table came from immunoSEQ multiplex PCR; TCRdb's copy has only in-frame clones and leaves some out. The sample yields about 130,000 clones, about two thirds seen once. Germline V CDR1 and CDR2: MNHNS, SASEGT. This CDR3 region has 15 residues. Trimming at V came to 1 base and at J to 5 bases, leaving 5 bases not matched to a gene. The origin of this receptor is a man in his sixties in good health and CMV-seropositive. This chain links TRBV6-1 with TRBJ2-5, with 9 bases lining up with TRBD2. The sample consisted of PBMCs. The DNA of the CDR3 is TGTGCCAGCAGTGAAGGGCGGGGGGGCCTGGAGACCCAGTACTTC. Residues: CASSEGRGGLETQYF.